The present entry profiles one T cell receptor beta chain with its context. Its cognate antigen has yet to be identified. No base quality values were provided; no much bigger clone lies one nucleotide off. These data belong to a study of cytomegalovirus exposure and HLA in healthy donors (dated by TCRdb to about 2017). About the investigation overall: According to a later analysis, one platform produced both the 110 or so validation repertoires and the 666 repertoires of the first cohort. The aim of the study was to test whether cataloging public T cell receptors could identify signatures of past pathogen exposure. Besides the first cohort of approximately 670 subjects, a separate validation cohort made up of roughly 130 different subjects was used. The study combined high-throughput TCR immunosequencing, statistical association of individual TCRs with disease status, and machine learning to predict cytomegalovirus infection status. The research as a whole found: Cytomegalovirus status was reported to be diagnosed by the classifier with high specificity and sensitivity in both the original and validation cohorts. A later analysis lacked HLA typing for the validation cohort, so it scored co-occurrence in that cohort across all 110 or so repertoires. In vitro tests confirmed that a few of the cytomegalovirus-associated TCR beta chains recognize cytomegalovirus antigens. Most TCR sequences were observed very rarely across donors, whereas some public TCRs were present in many individuals. A total of 150 to 200 TCR beta chains were listed by the study as associated with cytomegalovirus. In a later analysis, TCRs clustered in the first cohort were found to also tend to co-occur in the roughly 120 validation repertoires, with 94% of cluster scores above 0. According to the authors, the approach could potentially be generalized to other disease states and immunological phenotypes.

Libraries were built with the immunoSEQ multiplex PCR assay. Under the source paper's analysis protocol: To diagnose cytomegalovirus status from the catalog of TCR beta chain sequences, a statistical classification framework was built. Sourced from immuneACCESS, this table was stored by TCRdb with only in-frame sequences that have V and J called. A share of the clones is absent; for the studies checked, an unresolved V gene accounts for under half, and the remainder has no known explanation. The DNA was the basis for D and trimming; V, J and clone size are from that table. Counted in this sample were 150,000 to 200,000 clones; roughly 89% of them appeared once. Over 9% of the sample is taken by the ten largest. The donors belonged to the validation cohort of about 110 subjects, which was separate from the approximately 680-subject first cohort. CDR1 is given as MGHRA and CDR2 as YSYEKL, both from the germline V gene. Inclusive of the bounding cysteine and phenylalanine, the CDR3 is 15 residues long. Only the CDR3 portion is preserved as DNA: 45 bases, with reading frame beginning at the first base. The junction shows trimming of 4 bases on V and 4 bases on J, plus 14 bases between the germline ends.

The rearranged chain carries TRBV4-1 and TRBJ2-1, with TRBD2 as a weak D call on 6 bases. The TCR sequence derives from a woman between 18 and 29 years old in good health and CMV-seropositive. The sample comprised PBMCs. The CDR3 region: CASSLLSGSYNEQFF. The nucleotides are TGCGCCAGCAGCCTTCTGTCCGGGAGTTACAATGAGCAGTTCTTC.